This T cell receptor (beta chain) emerged from a study of T cells in tumors after PD-1 blockade. Study-level points and caveats: Blood contained about two fifths of the tumor's TCR clonotypes.

The V end was cut by 6 bases, the J end by 7 bases, with 15 bases between. The CDR3 is 14 residues long. Germline loops: CDR1 KGHDR, CDR2 SFDVKD. This clone appeared once. The target antigen is unknown. Only in-frame clones appear in the TCRdb table, and some are missing; sequencing was by immunoSEQ multiplex PCR. Here the sample spans around 34,000 clones, 55% to 80% being singletons. Tumor or blood genomic DNA was sequenced, with inputs of roughly 550 ng to 6,500 ng. This rearrangement joins TRBV24-1 to TRBJ2-1; the D gene is possibly TRBD1 (6 bases). Sequenced here: PBMCs, sampled after anti-PD-1 treatment. The TCR originated in a human donor with basal cell carcinoma. The CDR3 DNA sequence: TGTGCCACCAGTAGTAGAGACAGGCGTAATGAGCAGTTCTTC. Its protein product is CATSSRDRRNEQFF.